The clone carrying this TCR beta chain has only one observation. The antigen is unknown. The data were taken from a study of neoadjuvant nivolumab and ipilimumab in lung cancer. The CDR3 sequence is 15 residues long. The V and J ends lost 4 bases and 3 bases respectively, with 15 bases between them. The V gene's germline CDR1 is MDHEN and CDR2 SYDVKM. Points from the study as a whole: Pretherapy blood TCR richness correlated positively with resected tumor richness. TCR receptors were sequenced in few samples. TCR richness and clonality were higher in tumors than adjacent uninvolved lung. Only two of four nivolumab-treated tumors gained richness and clonality by surgery.

Profiled with immunoSEQ multiplex PCR; TCRdb holds only in-frame clones, not every one. The sample has some 37,000 clones, 80% to 90% seen once; the top ten hold roughly 3.4%. This clonotype was obtained from an adult with non-small cell lung cancer. Specimen: peripheral blood, collected before neoadjuvant nivolumab, alone or with ipilimumab. The chain couples TRBV28 to TRBJ1-1; TRBD1 is a possible D gene (5 bases). DNA for the CDR3: TGTGCCAGCAGTTCGTTTGTGGGGGGGGACACTGAAGCTTTCTTT. Its protein is CASSSFVGGDTEAFF.